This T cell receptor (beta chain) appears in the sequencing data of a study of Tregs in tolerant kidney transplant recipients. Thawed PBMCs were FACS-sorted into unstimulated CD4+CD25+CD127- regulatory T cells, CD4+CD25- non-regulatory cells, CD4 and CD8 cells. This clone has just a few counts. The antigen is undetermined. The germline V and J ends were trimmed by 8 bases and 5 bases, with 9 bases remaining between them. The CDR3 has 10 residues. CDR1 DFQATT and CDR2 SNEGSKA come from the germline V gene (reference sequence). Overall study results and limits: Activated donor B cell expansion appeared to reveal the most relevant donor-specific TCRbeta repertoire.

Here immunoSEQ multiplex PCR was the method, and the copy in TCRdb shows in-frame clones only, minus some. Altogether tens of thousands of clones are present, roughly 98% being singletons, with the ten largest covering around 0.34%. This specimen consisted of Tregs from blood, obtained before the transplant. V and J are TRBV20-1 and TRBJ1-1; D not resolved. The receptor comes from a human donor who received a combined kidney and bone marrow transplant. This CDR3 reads CSIPGTEAFF. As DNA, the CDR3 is TGCAGTATCCCGGGGACTGAAGCTTTCTTT.